These 29 T cell receptor beta chains were all obtained from the same sample, sequenced in a study of T cell responses to AZD1222 COVID-19 vaccine. Data came from immunoSEQ multiplex PCR; TCRdb stores just in-frame clones and leaves some out. The table has roughly 100,000 clones, 90% seen once; the top ten hold roughly 25%. The starting material was peripheral blood, obtained on day 0 of AZD1222 vaccination. The receptors come from an adult in good health.

This sequence joins TRBV5-1 and TRBJ1-3; D gene unclear. The CDR3 has 15 residues. Per germline, CDR1 SGHRS and CDR2 YFSETQ. Trimming took off 5 bases at V and 4 bases at J, with 16 bases between the two ends. CDR3 sequence reads: CASSPTYSPGNTIYF. The CDR3 DNA reads as TGCGCCAGCAGTCCGACTTATTCCCCCGGAAACACCATATATTTT.

This chain joins TRBV5-1 and TRBJ2-5, with D possibly being TRBD1 (6 bases). Trimming cost V 2 bases and J 5 bases, with 16 bases left between them. CDR3 size: 15 residues. CDR1 is SGHRS, CDR2 YFSETQ, per germline. CDR3 sequence: CASSLGSQGGETQYF. DNA for the CDR3: TGCGCCAGCAGCTTAGGCTCCCAAGGGGGTGAGACCCAGTACTTC. Based on the CDR3 plus reference TRBV5-1 and TRBJ2-5, the full variable domain is KAGVTQTPRYLIKTRGQQVTLSCSPISGHRSVSWYQQTPGQGLQFLFEYFSETQRNKGNFPGRFSGRQFSNSRSEMNVSTLELGDSALYLCASSLGSQGGETQYFGPGTRLLVL.

The chain couples TRBV6-5 to TRBJ2-7, with TRBD2 matching 7 bases. V lost 5 bases and J lost 3; bases outside the gene matches: 10. Germline CDR1 is MNHEY and CDR2 is SVGAGI. This CDR3 has 15 residues. The DNA of the CDR3 is TGTGCCAGCAGTAGACTCAGGACTAGTGGCTACGAGCAGTACTTC. Amino acid sequence: CASSRLRTSGYEQYF.

In its sample, this clone was seen once. This chain uses TRBV28 with TRBJ1-2, with TRBD1 as a possible D gene (5 bases). Trimming removed 2 bases from V and 4 bases from J, with 8 bases in between. Per germline, CDR1 MDHEN and CDR2 SYDVKM. CDR3 length equals 13 residues. CDR3 sequence (DNA): TGTGCCAGCAGTTTAGGGCAGGGCTATGGCTACACCTTC. Translating gives CASSLGQGYGYTF.

This clone was picked up one time. The chain combines TRBV7-2 with TRBJ2-3; D is undetermined. The CDR3 sequence is 14 residues long. V was cut by 0 bases and J by 2 bases, with 6 bases left in between. Germline CDR1 SGHTA, CDR2 FQGNSA. The CDR3 DNA is TGTGCCAGCAGCTTAGCGGAAAACACAGATACGCAGTATTTT. Translation: CASSLAENTDTQYF.

This rearrangement joins TRBV12-5 to TRBJ1-1, with TRBD1 as a possible D gene (5 bases). The CDR3 runs 13 residues. Germline V gives CDR1 LGHNT, CDR2 FRNRAP. The V gene lost 1 base and the J gene lost 7 bases, with 10 bases spanning the gap. CDR3 nucleotides: TGTGCTAGTGGTTTGGGGGACGGCCGTGAAGCTTTCTTT. The encoded protein is CASGLGDGREAFF.

J is TRBJ2-1 and V is TRBV4-3, with TRBD2 as a possible D gene (7 bases). In germline, CDR1 is LGHNA, CDR2 YSLEER. There are 16 residues in the CDR3. The V end lost 1 base, the J end lost 4 bases, and 14 bases lay between the germline ends. CDR3 sequence (DNA): TGCGCCAGCAGCCAAGTATTAGGGGGGGCTTACAATGAGCAGTTCTTC. Encoded protein: CASSQVLGGAYNEQFF.

V gene TRBV4-1 combines with J gene TRBJ2-2; no definite D call. V was pared by 0 bases and J by 3 bases, with 11 bases between. CDR3 size: 16 residues. Germline CDR1 MGHRA, CDR2 YSYEKL. The CDR3 spells CASSQDDRPDTGELFF. In nucleotides, the CDR3 is TGCGCCAGCAGCCAAGATGACCGCCCGGACACCGGGGAGCTGTTTTTT.

The chain carries TRBV5-6 and TRBJ2-5; 10 nucleotides match TRBD2. The V gene end was trimmed by 7 bases and the J gene end by 5 bases; junction bases not matched to a gene: 5. Per germline, CDR1 SGHDT and CDR2 YYEEEE. The CDR3 totals 13 residues. The CDR3 here is CASYPAGGETQYF. The CDR3, as DNA: TGTGCCAGCTACCCAGCGGGAGGGGAGACCCAGTACTTC.

The J gene is TRBJ2-7, the V gene TRBV27; 7 bases align to TRBD1. The V and J ends lost 2 bases and 3 bases, in that order; junction bases with no gene match: 7. CDR3 length equals 15 residues. Germline V gene data show CDR1 as MNHEY and CDR2 as SMNVEV (reference sequence). Here the CDR3 reads CASSLRPGTDYEQYF. The CDR3 DNA follows: TGTGCCAGCAGTTTACGACCCGGGACAGACTACGAGCAGTACTTC.

V is TRBV19 and J is TRBJ2-5; 7 bases agree with TRBD1. J lost 5 bases, V lost 6 bases, and 6 bases had no gene match. Germline values: CDR1 LNHDA, CDR2 SQIVND (reference sequence). This CDR3 comprises 13 residues. The CDR3 DNA is TGTGCCAGTAGAGACAGGGCCACGGAGACCCAGTACTTC. It is translated as CASRDRATETQYF.

As concerns this clone: This sample includes further DNA sequences coding for the same CDR3. The chain carries TRBV7-9 and TRBJ1-5; 7 nucleotides agree with TRBD1. Trimming took 1 base from V and 6 from J; bases not matched to a gene: 3. The CDR3 sequence is 14 residues long. Looked up from germline, CDR1 is SEHNR and CDR2 is FQNEAQ (reference sequence). CDR3 coding DNA: TGTGCCAGCAGCTTAGGACAGGGAGGTCAGCCCCAGCATTTT. Protein product: CASSLGQGGQPQHF.

The chain has TRBV7-2 and TRBJ2-7; D is uncertain. The germline V gene encodes CDR1 SGHTA and CDR2 FQGNSA. CDR3 length equals 14 residues. V gave up 5 bases and J gave up 0 bases, with 11 bases separating them. CDR3 protein: CASSPDIRSYEQYF. Written as DNA, the CDR3 is TGTGCCAGCAGCCCTGACATTCGCTCCTACGAGCAGTACTTC.

The chain recombines TRBV10-3 with TRBJ2-1, with 11 bases identical to TRBD2. The V and J ends lost 8 bases and 7 bases, in that order; junction bases with no gene match: 4. The CDR3 spans 13 residues. Germline V gene sequence: CDR1 ENHRY, CDR2 SYGVKD. The CDR3 region has the DNA TGTGCCATCCAACTAGCGGGAGAGAATGAGCAGTTCTTC. Encoded protein: CAIQLAGENEQFF.

V and J are TRBV28 and TRBJ2-1, with D uncertain. Germline values: CDR1 MDHEN, CDR2 SYDVKM. Trimming shortened V by 3 bases and J by 9 bases, and 9 bases separated the two germline ends. This CDR3 contains 12 residues. CDR3 sequence: CASSFPGREQFF. The CDR3 bases are TGTGCCAGCAGTTTCCCCGGACGTGAGCAGTTCTTC.

In this sample, this clone turned up once. This chain connects TRBV9 to TRBJ2-3; D uncertain. CDR3 length: 14 residues. V lost 6 bases to trimming and J lost 2 bases, with 13 bases between them. Germline V gene sequence: CDR1 SGDLS, CDR2 YYNGEE. The CDR3 sequence: CASTLAVNTDTQYF. In DNA, the CDR3 is TGTGCCAGCACCCTCGCGGTGAACACAGATACGCAGTATTTT.

This sequence joins TRBV6-5 and TRBJ2-7; D ambiguous. The germline CDR1 and CDR2 sequences are MNHEY and SVGAGI. The CDR3 is made up of 13 amino acids. The V and J ends lost 5 bases and 1 base respectively, with 9 bases between them. CDR3 protein: CASSNEGSYEQYF. In DNA, the CDR3 is TGTGCCAGCAGTAACGAAGGATCCTACGAGCAGTACTTC.

The gene calls are TRBV7-2 and TRBJ2-3; 8 bases align to TRBD2. This CDR3 has 16 residues. Germline V gene sequence: CDR1 SGHTA, CDR2 FQGNSA. The V gene end was trimmed by 1 base and the J gene end by 0 bases; junction bases not matched to a gene: 3. CDR3: CASSLVPSGSTDTQYF. The CDR3 DNA sequence: TGTGCCAGCAGCTTAGTTCCTAGCGGGAGCACAGATACGCAGTATTTT.

The chain employs TRBV23-1 and TRBJ2-7; TRBD1 matches at 8 bases. TRBV23-1 is given ORF status, its function remaining uncertain. This CDR3 has 16 residues. V gave up 4 bases and J gave up 2 bases; unmatched junction bases: 10. CDR3: CASSRYTGTGPYEQYF. In DNA form, the CDR3 reads TGCGCCAGCAGTCGATACACCGGGACAGGACCCTACGAGCAGTACTTC.

This clone showed up just once. The gene calls are TRBV5-8 and TRBJ1-5, with 7 positions matching TRBD1. Germline-derived CDR1 and CDR2 are SGHTS and YDEGEE. The CDR3 runs to 16 residues. The V gene end was trimmed by 4 bases and the J gene end by 0 bases; junction bases not matched to a gene: 7. The CDR3 nucleotides read TGTGCCAGCAGCCCAGGGACAGTAAATAGCAATCAGCCCCAGCATTTT. Residues: CASSPGTVNSNQPQHF.

CDR3 DNA: TGTGCCAGCAGCCAACAGGGGCTGGGCTTCGCAGATACGCAGTATTTT. This gives the protein CASSQQGLGFADTQYF. This sequence joins TRBV7-2 and TRBJ2-3; TRBD1 agrees at 7 bases. Germline CDR1 reads SGHTA; CDR2 reads FQGNSA. Trimming took 5 bases from V and 4 from J; bases not matched to a gene: 12. The CDR3 consists of 16 residues.

The chain couples TRBV6-5 to TRBJ1-2, with 11 nucleotides matching TRBD1. Per the germline V gene, CDR1 is MNHEY and CDR2 is SVGAGI. With V trimmed by 2 bases and J by 9 bases, 11 bases remained unmatched. The CDR3 covers 16 residues. This CDR3 reads CASSYGPGQGGNSYTF. In DNA, the CDR3 is TGTGCCAGCAGTTACGGACCGGGACAGGGGGGAAATAGCTACACCTTC.

The V and J genes are TRBV6-6 and TRBJ2-4; 12 nucleotides line up with TRBD1. Germline V gene data show CDR1 as MNHNY and CDR2 as SVGAGI (reference sequence). Germline trimming cut 5 bases from V and 3 bases from J; bases unmatched to any gene: 11. There are 18 residues in the CDR3. The DNA for the CDR3 is TGTGCCAGCAGTCGATCCGGGACAGGGGGCGCGGGCAAAAACATTCAGTACTTC. Protein product: CASSRSGTGGAGKNIQYF.

J is TRBJ2-3 and V is TRBV7-9, with 7 positions matching TRBD2. V lost 5 bases, J lost 7 bases, and 15 bases stayed unmatched. CDR3 length equals 16 residues. The germline CDR1 and CDR2 sequences are SEHNR and FQNEAQ (reference sequence). The CDR3 bases are TGTGCCAGCAGCCCCACAAGCGGCGGGAGTAGACATACGCAGTATTTT. It encodes CASSPTSGGSRHTQYF.

The genes are TRBV5-4 and TRBJ2-3; D is unresolved. The length of the CDR3 is 15 residues. Germline values: CDR1 SGHNT, CDR2 YYREEE (reference sequence). Trimming pared 4 bases from V and 4 bases from J, leaving 16 bases between. The CDR3 region has the DNA TGTGCCAGCAGCCCCGAGGCTGGACGGGCAGATACGCAGTATTTT. Translated: CASSPEAGRADTQYF.

The rearrangement joins TRBV3-1 (or the pseudogene TRBV3-2) to TRBJ2-3, with 9 bases that match TRBD2. The length of the CDR3 is 18 residues. Germline CDR1 reads LGHDT; CDR2 reads YNNKEL (reference sequence). With V trimmed by 2 bases and J by 0 bases, 9 bases remained unmatched. This chain's CDR3 is CASSQRRAGGLSTDTQYF. The DNA of the CDR3 is TGTGCCAGCAGCCAACGGCGAGCGGGAGGCCTAAGCACAGATACGCAGTATTTT.

V usage is TRBV5-8 and J usage is TRBJ2-7; D is possibly TRBD1 (6 bases). The V and J ends lost 7 bases and 4 bases respectively, with 21 bases between them. CDR1 is SGHTS, CDR2 YDEGEE, per germline. CDR3 size: 15 residues. The CDR3 reads CASFPERDIEYEQYF. As DNA, the CDR3 is TGTGCCAGCTTTCCAGAACGGGACATAGAGTACGAGCAGTACTTC.

The rearrangement links TRBV7-3 to TRBJ1-2, with D unresolved. Trimming took off 4 bases at V and 2 bases at J, with 8 bases between the two ends. Germline lookup yields CDR1 SGHTA and CDR2 FQGTGA. The CDR3 loop spans 13 amino acids. The chain's CDR3 is CASSSVPNYGYTF. Here the CDR3 DNA reads TGTGCCAGCAGCTCGGTCCCAAACTATGGCTACACCTTC.

The chain is built from TRBV6-1 and TRBJ2-2; 7 bases are a match to TRBD1. CDR1 MNHNS and CDR2 SASEGT come from the germline V gene. The CDR3 has 16 residues. V lost 2 bases to trimming and J lost 1 base; unmatched junction nucleotides: 4. CDR3 DNA sequence: TGTGCCAGCAGTGAAACCTGGACAGGGAACACCGGGGAGCTGTTTTTT. Protein product: CASSETWTGNTGELFF.